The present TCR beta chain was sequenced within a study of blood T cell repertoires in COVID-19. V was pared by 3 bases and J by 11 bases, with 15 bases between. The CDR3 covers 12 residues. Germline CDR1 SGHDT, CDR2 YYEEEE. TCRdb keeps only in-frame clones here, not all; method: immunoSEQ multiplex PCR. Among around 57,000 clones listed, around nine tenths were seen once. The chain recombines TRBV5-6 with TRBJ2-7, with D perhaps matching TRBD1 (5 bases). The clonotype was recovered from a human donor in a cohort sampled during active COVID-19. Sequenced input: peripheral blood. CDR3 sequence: CASSSNLQGEYF. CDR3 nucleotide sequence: TGTGCCAGCAGCTCCAACCTACAAGGGGAGTACTTC.